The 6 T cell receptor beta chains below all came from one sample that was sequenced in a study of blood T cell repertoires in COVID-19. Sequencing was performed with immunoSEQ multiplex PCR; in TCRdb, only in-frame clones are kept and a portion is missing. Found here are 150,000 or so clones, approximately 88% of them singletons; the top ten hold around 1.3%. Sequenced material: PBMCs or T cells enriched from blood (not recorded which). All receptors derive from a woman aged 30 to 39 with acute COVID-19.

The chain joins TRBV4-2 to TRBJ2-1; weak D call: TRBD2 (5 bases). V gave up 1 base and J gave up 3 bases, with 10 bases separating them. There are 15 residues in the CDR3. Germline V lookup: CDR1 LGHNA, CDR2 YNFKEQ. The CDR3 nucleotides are TGTGCCAGCAGCCAAGTAAGCGGAGACTACAATGAGCAGTTCTTC. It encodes CASSQVSGDYNEQFF.

The CDR3 region is CASSQTGLNEQFF. CDR3 DNA: TGTGCCAGCAGCCAGACAGGGCTCAATGAGCAGTTCTTC. The V and J genes are TRBV5-4 and TRBJ2-1; 7 bases are shared with TRBD1. Losses at the gene ends were 4 bases for V and 6 bases for J; bases not matched to a gene: 4. The germline V gene has CDR1 SGHNT and CDR2 YYREEE (reference sequence). This CDR3 has 13 residues.

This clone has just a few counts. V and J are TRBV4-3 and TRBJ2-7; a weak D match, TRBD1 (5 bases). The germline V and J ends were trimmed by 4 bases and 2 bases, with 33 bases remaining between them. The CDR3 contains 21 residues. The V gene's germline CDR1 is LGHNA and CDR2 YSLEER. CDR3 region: CASSPPRSTEAAWRLPYEQYF. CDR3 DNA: TGCGCCAGCAGCCCGCCCCGTTCGACAGAGGCCGCCTGGAGATTACCCTACGAGCAGTACTTC.

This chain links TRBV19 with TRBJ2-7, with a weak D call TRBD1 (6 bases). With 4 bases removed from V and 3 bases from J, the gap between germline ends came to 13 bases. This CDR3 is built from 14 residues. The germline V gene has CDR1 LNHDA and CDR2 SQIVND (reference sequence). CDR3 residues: CASSTDSKFYEQYF. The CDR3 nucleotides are TGTGCCAGTAGTACGGACAGTAAGTTCTACGAGCAGTACTTC.

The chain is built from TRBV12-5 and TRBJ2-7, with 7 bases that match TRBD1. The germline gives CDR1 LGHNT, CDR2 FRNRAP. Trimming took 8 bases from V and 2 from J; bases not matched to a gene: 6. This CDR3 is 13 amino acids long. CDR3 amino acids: CASSQGETYEQYF. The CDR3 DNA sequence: TGTGCTAGTAGTCAGGGGGAGACCTACGAGCAGTACTTC.

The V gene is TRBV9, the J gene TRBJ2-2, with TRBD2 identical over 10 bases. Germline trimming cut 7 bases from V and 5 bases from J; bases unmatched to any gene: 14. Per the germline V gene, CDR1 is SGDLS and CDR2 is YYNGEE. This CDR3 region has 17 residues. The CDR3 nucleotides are TGTGCCAGCCAAGCGGGAGGGCCCTTAAGGGTGACCGGGGAGCTGTTTTTT. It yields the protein CASQAGGPLRVTGELFF.